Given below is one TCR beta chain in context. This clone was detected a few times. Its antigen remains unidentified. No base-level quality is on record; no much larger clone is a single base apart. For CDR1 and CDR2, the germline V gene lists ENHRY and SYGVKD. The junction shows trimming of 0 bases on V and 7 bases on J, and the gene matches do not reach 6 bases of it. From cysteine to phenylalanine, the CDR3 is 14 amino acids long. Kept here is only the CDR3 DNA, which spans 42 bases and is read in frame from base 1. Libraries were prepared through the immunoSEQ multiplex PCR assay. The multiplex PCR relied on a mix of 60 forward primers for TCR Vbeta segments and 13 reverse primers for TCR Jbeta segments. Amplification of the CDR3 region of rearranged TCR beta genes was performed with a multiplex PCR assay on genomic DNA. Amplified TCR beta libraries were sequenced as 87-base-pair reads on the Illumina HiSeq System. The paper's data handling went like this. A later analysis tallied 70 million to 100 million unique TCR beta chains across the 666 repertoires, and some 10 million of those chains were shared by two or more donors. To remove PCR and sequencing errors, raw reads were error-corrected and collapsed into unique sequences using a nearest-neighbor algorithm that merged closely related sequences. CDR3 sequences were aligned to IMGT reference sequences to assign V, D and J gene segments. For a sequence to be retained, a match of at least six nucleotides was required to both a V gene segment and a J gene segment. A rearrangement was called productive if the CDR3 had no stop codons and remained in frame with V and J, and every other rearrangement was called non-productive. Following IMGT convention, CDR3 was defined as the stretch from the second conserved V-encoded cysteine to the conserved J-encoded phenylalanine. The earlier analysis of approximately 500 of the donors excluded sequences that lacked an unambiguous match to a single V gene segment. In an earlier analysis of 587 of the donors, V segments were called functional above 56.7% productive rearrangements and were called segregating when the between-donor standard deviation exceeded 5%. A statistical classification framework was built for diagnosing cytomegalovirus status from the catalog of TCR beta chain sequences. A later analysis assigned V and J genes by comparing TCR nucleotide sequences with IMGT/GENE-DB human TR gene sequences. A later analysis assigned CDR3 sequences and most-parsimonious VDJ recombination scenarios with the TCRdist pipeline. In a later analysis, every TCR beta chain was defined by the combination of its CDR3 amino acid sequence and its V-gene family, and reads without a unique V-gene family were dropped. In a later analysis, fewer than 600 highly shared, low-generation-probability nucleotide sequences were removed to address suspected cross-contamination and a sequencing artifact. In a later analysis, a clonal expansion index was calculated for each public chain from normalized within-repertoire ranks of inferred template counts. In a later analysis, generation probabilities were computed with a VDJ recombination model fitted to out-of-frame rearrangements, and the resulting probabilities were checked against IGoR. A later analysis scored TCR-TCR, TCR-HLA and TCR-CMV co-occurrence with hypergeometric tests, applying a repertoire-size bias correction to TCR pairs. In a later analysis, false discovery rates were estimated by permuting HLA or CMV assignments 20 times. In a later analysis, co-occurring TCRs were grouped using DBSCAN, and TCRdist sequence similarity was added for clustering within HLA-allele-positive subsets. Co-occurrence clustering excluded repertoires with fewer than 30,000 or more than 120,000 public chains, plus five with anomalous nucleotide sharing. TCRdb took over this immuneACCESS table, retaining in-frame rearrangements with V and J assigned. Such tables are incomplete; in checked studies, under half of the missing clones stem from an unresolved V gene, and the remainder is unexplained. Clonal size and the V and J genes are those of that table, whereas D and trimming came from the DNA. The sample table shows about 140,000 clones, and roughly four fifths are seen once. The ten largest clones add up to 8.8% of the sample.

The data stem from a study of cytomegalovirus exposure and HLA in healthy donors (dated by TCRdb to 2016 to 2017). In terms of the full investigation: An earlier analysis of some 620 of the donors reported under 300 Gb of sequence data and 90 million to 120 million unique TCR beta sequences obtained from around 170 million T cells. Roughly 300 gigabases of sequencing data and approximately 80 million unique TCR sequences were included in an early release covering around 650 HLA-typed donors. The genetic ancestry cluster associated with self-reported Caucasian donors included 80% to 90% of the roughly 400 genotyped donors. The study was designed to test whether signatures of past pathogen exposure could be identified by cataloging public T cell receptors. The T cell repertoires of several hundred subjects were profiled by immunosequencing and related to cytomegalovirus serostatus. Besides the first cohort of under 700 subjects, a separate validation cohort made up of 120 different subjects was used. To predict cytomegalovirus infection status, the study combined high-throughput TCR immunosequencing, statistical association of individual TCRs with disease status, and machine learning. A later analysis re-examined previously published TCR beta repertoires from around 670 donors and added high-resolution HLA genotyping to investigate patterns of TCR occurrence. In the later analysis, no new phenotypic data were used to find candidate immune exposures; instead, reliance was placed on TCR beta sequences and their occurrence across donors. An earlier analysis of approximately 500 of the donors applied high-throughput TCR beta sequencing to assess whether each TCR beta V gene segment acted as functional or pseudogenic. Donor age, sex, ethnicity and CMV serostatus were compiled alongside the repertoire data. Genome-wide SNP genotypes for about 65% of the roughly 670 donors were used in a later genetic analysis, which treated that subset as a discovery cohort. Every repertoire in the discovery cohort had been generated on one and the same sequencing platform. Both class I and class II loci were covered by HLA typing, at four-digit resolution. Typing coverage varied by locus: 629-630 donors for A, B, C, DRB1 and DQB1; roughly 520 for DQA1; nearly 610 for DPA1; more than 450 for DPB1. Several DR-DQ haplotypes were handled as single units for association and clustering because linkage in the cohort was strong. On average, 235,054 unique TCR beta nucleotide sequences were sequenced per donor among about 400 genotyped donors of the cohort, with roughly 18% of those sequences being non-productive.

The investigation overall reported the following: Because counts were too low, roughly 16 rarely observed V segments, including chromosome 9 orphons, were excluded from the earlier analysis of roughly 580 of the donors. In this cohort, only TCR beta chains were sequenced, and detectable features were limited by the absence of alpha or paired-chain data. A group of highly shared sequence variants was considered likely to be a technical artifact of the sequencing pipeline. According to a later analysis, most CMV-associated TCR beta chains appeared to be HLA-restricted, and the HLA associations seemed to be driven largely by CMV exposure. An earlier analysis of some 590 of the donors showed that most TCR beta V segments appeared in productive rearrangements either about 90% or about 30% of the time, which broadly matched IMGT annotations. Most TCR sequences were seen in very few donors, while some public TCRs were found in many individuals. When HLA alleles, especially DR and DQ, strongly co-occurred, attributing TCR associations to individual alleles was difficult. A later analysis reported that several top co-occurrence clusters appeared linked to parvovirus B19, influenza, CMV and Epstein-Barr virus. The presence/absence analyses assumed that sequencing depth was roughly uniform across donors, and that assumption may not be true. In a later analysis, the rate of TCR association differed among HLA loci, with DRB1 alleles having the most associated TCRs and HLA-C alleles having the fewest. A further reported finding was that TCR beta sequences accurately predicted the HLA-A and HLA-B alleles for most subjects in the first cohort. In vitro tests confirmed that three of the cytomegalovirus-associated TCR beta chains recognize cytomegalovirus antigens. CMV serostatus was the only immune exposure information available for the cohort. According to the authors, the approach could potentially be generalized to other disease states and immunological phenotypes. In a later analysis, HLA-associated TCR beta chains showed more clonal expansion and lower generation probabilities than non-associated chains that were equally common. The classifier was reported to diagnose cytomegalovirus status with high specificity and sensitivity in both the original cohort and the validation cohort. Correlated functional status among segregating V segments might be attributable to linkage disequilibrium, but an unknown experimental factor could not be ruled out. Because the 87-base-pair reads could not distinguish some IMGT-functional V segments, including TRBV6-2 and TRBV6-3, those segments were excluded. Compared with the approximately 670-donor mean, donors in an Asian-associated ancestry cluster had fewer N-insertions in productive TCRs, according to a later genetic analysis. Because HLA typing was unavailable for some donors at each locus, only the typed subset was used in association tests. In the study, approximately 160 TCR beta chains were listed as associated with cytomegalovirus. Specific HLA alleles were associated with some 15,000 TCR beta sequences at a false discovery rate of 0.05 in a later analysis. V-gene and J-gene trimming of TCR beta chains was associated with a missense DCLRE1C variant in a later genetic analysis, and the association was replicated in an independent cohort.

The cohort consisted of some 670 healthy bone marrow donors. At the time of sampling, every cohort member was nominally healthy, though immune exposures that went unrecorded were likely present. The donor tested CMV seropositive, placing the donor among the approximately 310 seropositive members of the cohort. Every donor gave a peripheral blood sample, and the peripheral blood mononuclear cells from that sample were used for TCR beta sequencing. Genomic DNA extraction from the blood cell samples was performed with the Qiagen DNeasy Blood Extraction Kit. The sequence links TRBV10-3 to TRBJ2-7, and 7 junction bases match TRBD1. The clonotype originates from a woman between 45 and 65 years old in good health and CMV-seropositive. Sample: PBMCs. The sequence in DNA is TGTGCCATCAGTGAGTCTCAGGGGGTGAGGGAGCAGTACTTC. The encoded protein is CAISESQGVREQYF.